Following are 5 T cell receptor beta chains from one sample sequenced in a study of shared clonotypes between healthy human individuals. Generated by immunoSEQ multiplex PCR, the TCRdb table keeps only in-frame clones and is missing some. This table holds 700,000 or so clones, roughly 70% found once. Sequenced sample: memory CD4+ T cells sorted from blood. Indicated subset: CD45RA-negative fraction. These receptors came from a woman younger than 45 in good health.

The chain is built from TRBV4-1 and TRBJ2-7; D remains unclear. Per the germline V gene, CDR1 is MGHRA and CDR2 is YSYEKL. Trimming stripped 4 bases from V and 1 base from J, with 11 bases between. This CDR3 spans 14 amino acids. DNA of the CDR3: TGCGCCAGCAGCCGATTCGCCGGTTCCTACGAGCAGTACTTC. Amino acid sequence: CASSRFAGSYEQYF.

This clone was found a few times. This chain connects TRBV7-2 to TRBJ1-5; the match to TRBD1 covers 9 bases. The CDR3 extends over 16 amino acids. Germline values: CDR1 SGHTA, CDR2 FQGNSA. With V trimmed by 4 bases and J by 3 bases, 7 bases remained unmatched. The CDR3 DNA follows: TGTGCCAGCAGCTATACCGGGACAGGGAACAATCAGCCCCAGCATTTT. It encodes CASSYTGTGNNQPQHF.

J is TRBJ2-1 and V is TRBV9, with D unresolved. The CDR3 loop spans 12 amino acids. Germline V CDR1 and CDR2: SGDLS, YYNGEE. Trimming cost V 4 bases and J 4 bases, with 6 bases left between them. CDR3 protein: CASSRGYNEQFF. The CDR3 region has the DNA TGTGCCAGCAGCCGCGGTTACAATGAGCAGTTCTTC.

Written as DNA, the CDR3 is TGTGCCAGCTCAACACAGGGGTTACGTGATAGCAATCAGCCCCAGCATTTT. This codes for CASSTQGLRDSNQPQHF. V and J are TRBV18 and TRBJ1-5; 7 bases align to TRBD1. Germline V gene lookup returns CDR1 KGHSH and CDR2 LQKENI. With 5 bases clipped from V and 0 bases from J, the junction kept 10 bases outside the gene matches. This CDR3 spans 17 amino acids.

The chain uses TRBV29-1 and TRBJ2-4; perhaps D is TRBD1 or TRBD2 (5 bases each). This CDR3 spans 14 amino acids. V was clipped by 1 base and J by 8 bases, with 15 bases between them. CDR1 is SQVTM, CDR2 ANQGSEA, per germline. CDR3: CSVEGPPVGDIQYF. DNA for the CDR3: TGCAGCGTTGAAGGGCCACCTGTGGGGGACATTCAGTACTTC.